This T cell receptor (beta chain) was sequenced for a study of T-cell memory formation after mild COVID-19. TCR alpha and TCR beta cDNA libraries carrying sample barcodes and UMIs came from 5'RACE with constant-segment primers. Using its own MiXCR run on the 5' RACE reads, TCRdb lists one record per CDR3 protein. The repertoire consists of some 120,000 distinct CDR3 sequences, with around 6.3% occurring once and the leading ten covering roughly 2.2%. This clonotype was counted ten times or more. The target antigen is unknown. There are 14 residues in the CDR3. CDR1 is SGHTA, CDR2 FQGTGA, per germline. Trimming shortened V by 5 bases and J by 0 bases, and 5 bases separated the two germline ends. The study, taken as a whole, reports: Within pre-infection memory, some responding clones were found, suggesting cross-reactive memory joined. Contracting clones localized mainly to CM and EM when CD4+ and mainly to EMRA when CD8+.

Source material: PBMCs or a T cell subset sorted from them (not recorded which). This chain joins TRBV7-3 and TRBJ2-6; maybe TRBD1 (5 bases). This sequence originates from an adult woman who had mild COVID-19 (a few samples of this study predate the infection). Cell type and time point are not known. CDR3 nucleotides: TGTGCCAGCAGCGACAGCTCTGGGGCCAACGTCCTGACTTTC. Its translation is CASSDSSGANVLTF.